This T cell receptor beta chain was identified during a study of T and B cells in COVID-19 patients. The overall study: Peripheral blood came from COVID-19 patients with active infection or after recovery. Median age was 34 years in the recovered cohort and around 63 years in the active-infection cohort. Of roughly 22 active-infection patients, 12 were critically ill with mechanical ventilation or extracorporeal membrane oxygenation.

Multiplex PCR with BIOMED2 TRB-A/B primer pools amplified TRB rearrangements. TCRdb analysed the multiplex PCR reads with MiXCR anew, one entry per CDR3 protein. The sample shows roughly 13,000 distinct CDR3 sequences, roughly 27% of them seen only once. Each TRB amplification used roughly 220-550 ng of genomic DNA from blood. This clonotype was observed at least ten times. V lost 1 base to trimming and J lost 3 bases; unmatched junction nucleotides: 4. Per the germline V gene, CDR1 is KGHSH and CDR2 is LQKENI. The CDR3 consists of 15 residues. The chain is built from TRBV18 and TRBJ2-5; 8 nucleotides agree with TRBD1. The sequence was obtained from a human donor who had recovered from COVID-19. The source material was blood. The CDR3 region has the DNA TGTGCCAGCTCACCACGGTCACAGGGGGAAGAGACCCAGTACTTC. As protein: CASSPRSQGEETQYF. Full variable domain (remainder filled in from reference TRBV18 and TRBJ2-5): NAGVMQNPRHLVRRRGQEARLRCSPMKGHSHVYWYRQLPEEGLKFMVYLQKENIIDESGMPKERFSAEFPKEGPSILRIQQVVRGDSAAYFCASSPRSQGEETQYFGPGTRLLVL.